The entry below gives a single T cell receptor (beta chain) sequence along with its context. Antigen: not known. The data are from a study of long-term antiretroviral therapy in people with HIV. On the study more broadly: The 2015 immediate-ART recommendation was preceded by the earliest samples by about a decade. Whole-study findings and limits: Pre-ART clonal expansions dominated every time point's repertoire.

Researchers ran immunoSEQ v3.0 at survey level. Sequencing used immunoSEQ multiplex PCR; TCRdb keeps in-frame clones, though not all of them. The sample lists tens of thousands of clones; roughly nine tenths were seen once. All donors provided no fewer than one pre-ART and no fewer than two post-ART PBMC samples. J was trimmed by 1 base and V by 6 bases; bases with no gene match: 3. CDR1 is MNHNY and CDR2 is SVGAGI in the germline V gene (reference sequence). The CDR3 loop spans 14 amino acids. The rearrangement joins TRBV6-6 to TRBJ2-7; 10 positions match TRBD1. The starting material was unsorted PBMCs, obtained around 5 years before starting antiretroviral therapy. The clonotype originates from a man aged 45-65 years with HIV. This CDR3 is CASRRTGGSYEQYF. CDR3 nucleotides: TGTGCCAGCAGACGGACAGGGGGGTCCTACGAGCAGTACTTC.